A single sample gave rise to the 29 T cell receptor beta chains below, sequenced in a study of shared clonotypes between healthy human individuals. The data were produced by immunoSEQ multiplex PCR, yet TCRdb's version contains in-frame clones alone and is incomplete. This table holds roughly 590,000 clones, over 95% found once. Naive CD8 cells comprised CD45RO-negative, CCR7-positively selected cells, excluding terminally differentiated effector memory CD45RA+ cells. Sample: naive CD8+ T cells sorted from blood. The source of these receptors is a woman aged 30 to 39 in good health.

This chain links TRBV27 with TRBJ2-1; D gene uncertain. V was shortened by 5 bases and J by 9 bases, with 14 bases between the two germline ends. This CDR3 contains 13 residues. CDR1 is MNHEY and CDR2 is SMNVEV in the germline V gene (reference sequence). The CDR3 region is CASSPGPVSEQFF. DNA of the CDR3: TGTGCCAGCAGTCCGGGCCCGGTCAGTGAGCAGTTCTTC.

The chain employs TRBV28 and TRBJ1-5; D unclear. The CDR3 runs to 15 residues. Between the trimmed V and J ends, which lost 6 bases and 0 bases, there was a span of 12 bases. The germline gives CDR1 MDHEN, CDR2 SYDVKM. The CDR3 DNA is TGTGCCAGCAGCCTGGATACCCATAGCAATCAGCCCCAGCATTTT. Its protein is CASSLDTHSNQPQHF.

The chain employs TRBV2 and TRBJ2-5; perhaps TRBD1 as D (5 bases). The end of the DNA aligns better with TRBJ2-7, so the J call may be wrong. Germline assignment: CDR1 SNHLY and CDR2 FYNNEI. This CDR3 has 11 residues. The CDR3 DNA sequence: TGTGCCAGCAGAGACAGCTACGAGCAGTACTTC. Residues: CASRDSYEQYF.

The chain recombines TRBV27 with TRBJ2-7; a possible D gene is TRBD2 (5 bases). The CDR3 has 12 residues. Germline V lookup: CDR1 MNHEY, CDR2 SMNVEV (reference sequence). The ends were cut back, 7 bases at V and 2 bases at J, with 9 bases in the middle. CDR3 nucleotides: TGTGCCAGCATTGGGGAGACCTACGAGCAGTACTTC. This codes for CASIGETYEQYF.

V gene TRBV7-9 combines with J gene TRBJ2-2; D is ambiguous. This CDR3 has 16 residues. V shed 5 bases and J shed 3 bases, with 16 bases lying between them. Germline V gene lookup returns CDR1 SEHNR and CDR2 FQNEAQ (reference sequence). CDR3: CASSPADSRYTGELFF. In DNA, the CDR3 is TGTGCCAGCAGCCCGGCCGACTCTCGCTACACCGGGGAGCTGTTTTTT.

V and J are TRBV28 and TRBJ2-7; D uncertain. There are 12 residues in the CDR3. V was cut by 3 bases and J by 2 bases, with 5 bases left in between. Germline values: CDR1 MDHEN, CDR2 SYDVKM. CDR3 amino acids: CASSLLPYEQYF. The CDR3 bases are TGTGCCAGCAGTTTGCTACCCTACGAGCAGTACTTC.

The chain uses TRBV6-6 and TRBJ2-1; the D gene could be TRBD1 or TRBD2 (5 bases each). The CDR3 has 14 residues. V was shortened by 3 bases and J by 8 bases, with 14 bases between the two germline ends. Germline V gene sequence: CDR1 MNHNY, CDR2 SVGAGI (reference sequence). The CDR3: CASSYGGTPDEQFF. The CDR3 nucleotides read TGTGCCAGCAGTTATGGGGGAACCCCAGATGAGCAGTTCTTC.

This rearrangement joins TRBV14 to TRBJ1-3; D is undetermined. V gave up 0 bases and J gave up 0 bases, with 9 bases separating them. This CDR3 is 16 amino acids long. CDR1 is SGHDN, CDR2 FVKESK, per germline. The CDR3 bases are TGTGCCAGCAGCCAAGATCGCATATCCTCTGGAAACACCATATATTTT. Protein: CASSQDRISSGNTIYF.

Concerning this clone itself: Other DNA sequences in this specimen translate into the identical CDR3. This chain uses TRBV7-6 with TRBJ2-3; TRBD2 matches 7 bases. Losses at the gene ends were 0 bases for V and 3 bases for J; bases not matched to a gene: 0. The CDR3 runs to 14 residues. CDR1 and CDR2 (germline): SGHVS, FNYEAQ. The CDR3 DNA follows: TGTGCCAGCAGCTTAGCGGGAGGGACAGATACGCAGTATTTT. This codes for CASSLAGGTDTQYF.

The rearrangement joins TRBV28 to TRBJ2-7, with 8 bases lining up with TRBD2. Germline V gene lookup returns CDR1 MDHEN and CDR2 SYDVKM. The CDR3 is 14 residues long. Trimming took 5 bases from V and 2 from J; bases not matched to a gene: 5. CDR3 DNA: TGTGCCAGCAGTCAAGCGGGAGTAACCTACGAGCAGTACTTC. As protein: CASSQAGVTYEQYF.

The chain combines TRBV7-9 with TRBJ2-3; 11 nucleotides align to TRBD2. This CDR3 has 15 amino acids. The V gene end was trimmed by 5 bases and the J gene end by 5 bases; junction bases not matched to a gene: 6. The germline V gene has CDR1 SEHNR and CDR2 FQNEAQ (reference sequence). This CDR3 reads CASSRIAGGGDTQYF. CDR3 nucleotide sequence: TGTGCCAGCAGCCGGATAGCGGGAGGGGGAGATACGCAGTATTTT.

This clone was picked up one time. The rearrangement uses TRBV4-1 and TRBJ1-1; D is unclear. CDR1 is MGHRA and CDR2 is YSYEKL in the germline V gene. The V end was cut by 3 bases, the J end by 4 bases, with 9 bases between. The CDR3 totals 13 residues. The CDR3 sequence is CASSQAEFTEAFF. The CDR3 nucleotides are TGCGCCAGCAGCCAGGCAGAATTCACTGAAGCTTTCTTT.

This sequence joins TRBV4-1 and TRBJ2-2; 12 bases map to TRBD2. After removal of 1 base from V and 7 bases from J, the junction contained 10 bases not matched to a gene. Germline CDR1 MGHRA, CDR2 YSYEKL. This CDR3 has 18 residues. Written as DNA, the CDR3 is TGCGCCAGCAGCCAAGGACTAGCGGGAGCCCCGAGGGACGGGGAGCTGTTTTTT. Its protein product is CASSQGLAGAPRDGELFF.

With regard to this clone: The same CDR3 can be traced to other DNA sequences in this sample. The chain joins TRBV27 to TRBJ2-7; TRBD1 aligns across 9 bases. From germline, CDR1 is MNHEY and CDR2 SMNVEV (reference sequence). With V trimmed by 6 bases and J by 4 bases, 4 bases remained unmatched. CDR3 length: 13 amino acids. CDR3 amino acids: CASSMGQGYEQYF. CDR3 DNA sequence: TGTGCCAGCAGCATGGGACAGGGTTACGAGCAGTACTTC.

CDR3 in amino acids: CASLQIAGGTTGELFF. CDR3 sequence (DNA): TGTGCCAGCTTACAAATAGCGGGAGGGACCACCGGGGAGCTGTTTTTT. The V and J genes are TRBV27 and TRBJ2-2; TRBD2 agrees at 11 bases. This CDR3 region has 16 residues. Germline V gene sequence: CDR1 MNHEY, CDR2 SMNVEV (reference sequence). V shed 8 bases, J shed 4 bases, and the junction held 9 bases outside the gene matches.

The J gene is TRBJ2-1, the V gene TRBV4-2; a possible D gene is TRBD2 (5 bases). V shed 1 base and J shed 8 bases, with 12 bases lying between them. The CDR3 is 14 residues long. Germline lookup yields CDR1 LGHNA and CDR2 YNFKEQ. CDR3 protein: CASSQVTSLDEQFF. The CDR3 nucleotides are TGTGCCAGCAGCCAAGTCACTAGTTTGGATGAGCAGTTCTTC.

The chain employs TRBV2 and TRBJ2-1; possible D gene TRBD1, 5 bases. The V end lost 7 bases, the J end lost 3 bases, and 19 bases lay between the germline ends. CDR1 is SNHLY and CDR2 is FYNNEI in the germline V gene. CDR3 length: 16 amino acids. In DNA, the CDR3 is TGTGCCAGCACCCAAGACAGCCTAACAAACTACAATGAGCAGTTCTTC. Amino acids: CASTQDSLTNYNEQFF.

The V call is TRBV6-1, the J call TRBJ2-7; no definite D call. There are 14 residues in the CDR3. Trimming took off 3 bases at V and 4 bases at J, with 13 bases between the two ends. Germline lookup yields CDR1 MNHNS and CDR2 SASEGT. This CDR3 is CASSDRYFPYEQYF. CDR3 DNA sequence: TGTGCCAGCAGTGACAGATACTTTCCATACGAGCAGTACTTC.

J is TRBJ2-7 and V is TRBV6-1; 7 positions agree with TRBD2. The CDR3 is 15 amino acids. The V gene end was trimmed by 6 bases and the J gene end by 2 bases; junction bases not matched to a gene: 10. Germline V CDR1 and CDR2: MNHNS, SASEGT. CDR3 in DNA: TGTGCCAGCAGGGACGTGCCGGCGGGAGCCTACGAGCAGTACTTC. Its translation: CASRDVPAGAYEQYF.

V is TRBV27 and J is TRBJ2-7, with 8 bases fitting TRBD1. V dropped 0 bases and J dropped 4; count of bases not matched to a gene: 8. In germline, CDR1 is MNHEY, CDR2 SMNVEV (reference sequence). CDR3 size: 16 residues. Here the CDR3 DNA reads TGTGCCAGCAGTTTATCGCTGGACAGGGCGGCGTACGAGCAGTACTTC. Encoded protein: CASSLSLDRAAYEQYF.

The chain employs TRBV19 and TRBJ2-1; the D gene is possibly TRBD1 (6 bases). In germline, CDR1 is LNHDA, CDR2 SQIVND (reference sequence). V lost 3 bases to trimming and J lost 7 bases, with 13 bases between them. The CDR3 length is 14 residues. CDR3 amino acids: CASSIDPRGNEQFF. Written as DNA, the CDR3 is TGTGCCAGTAGTATTGATCCTAGGGGGAATGAGCAGTTCTTC.

The chain joins TRBV7-8 to TRBJ2-3; D gene ambiguous. The CDR3 runs to 13 residues. Germline V lookup: CDR1 SGHVS, CDR2 FQNEAQ. V lost 3 bases, J lost 2 bases, and 6 bases lay in between. The CDR3 bases are TGTGCCAGCAGCTTGGATACCACAGATACGCAGTATTTT. The encoded protein is CASSLDTTDTQYF.

The chain recombines TRBV28 with TRBJ2-3, with D unresolved. The V end lost 8 bases, the J end lost 2 bases, and 8 bases lay between the germline ends. CDR3 length: 12 residues. Germline V CDR1 and CDR2: MDHEN, SYDVKM. CDR3 bases: TGTGCCAGCCAGGACCTCACAGATACGCAGTATTTT. Translation: CASQDLTDTQYF.

The chain uses TRBV4-1 and TRBJ2-1, with D hard to call. CDR3 length: 13 amino acids. Looked up from germline, CDR1 is MGHRA and CDR2 is YSYEKL. The V end lost 1 base, the J end lost 6 bases, and 7 bases lay between the germline ends. The CDR3 is CASSQGHSNEQFF. CDR3 sequence (DNA): TGCGCCAGCAGCCAAGGGCATAGCAATGAGCAGTTCTTC.

A single count supports this clone. The DNA of the CDR3 is TGCAGCGTTGTACCTACACGCGTCCGTTCCTACAATGAGCAGTTCTTC. This sequence encodes CSVVPTRVRSYNEQFF. V and J are TRBV29-1 and TRBJ2-1; no definite D call. Germline V CDR1 and CDR2: SQVTM, ANQGSEA. V dropped 4 bases and J dropped 1 base, with 17 bases sitting between them. This CDR3 is 16 amino acids long.

This clone has just one count. The chain has TRBV7-8 and TRBJ2-7, with a tentative D call TRBD1 (5 bases). Germline V CDR1 and CDR2: SGHVS, FQNEAQ. The V end lost 5 bases, the J end lost 1 base, and 12 bases lay between the germline ends. There are 14 residues in the CDR3. The DNA of the CDR3 is TGTGCCAGCAGCGTTCAGGGAATTTCCTACGAGCAGTACTTC. It encodes CASSVQGISYEQYF.

The gene calls are TRBV28 and TRBJ2-7; either TRBD1 or TRBD2 may fit D (6 bases each). Trimming took 2 bases from V and 5 from J, leaving 19 bases between them. The length of the CDR3 is 16 residues. Germline V gene sequence: CDR1 MDHEN, CDR2 SYDVKM. The CDR3 DNA reads TGTGCCAGCAGTTTAAATGCACAGGGACTCGGCGACGAGCAGTACTTC. This encodes CASSLNAQGLGDEQYF.

Concerning this clone: Other DNA sequences of this sample code for an identical CDR3. The genes are TRBV27 and TRBJ2-7, with D unresolved. The CDR3 contains 12 residues. The V end lost 4 bases, the J end lost 4 bases, and 8 bases lay between the germline ends. Germline lookup yields CDR1 MNHEY and CDR2 SMNVEV (reference sequence). CDR3 bases: TGTGCCAGCAGTTACGATTCATACGAGCAGTACTTC. It yields the protein CASSYDSYEQYF.

The J gene is TRBJ2-1, the V gene TRBV9; 9 bases line up with TRBD2. The CDR3 consists of 16 residues. Germline values: CDR1 SGDLS, CDR2 YYNGEE. The J segment lost 4 bases and the V segment lost 4 bases, leaving 9 bases of the junction unmatched. The CDR3 loop reads CASSPLAGGGYNEQFF. In DNA form, the CDR3 reads TGTGCCAGCAGCCCACTAGCGGGCGGAGGATACAATGAGCAGTTCTTC.